A selection of T cell receptor beta chains follows, all from one sample in a study of blood T cells in healthy people across ages. From the 5' RACE reads, TCRdb called clonotypes with MiXCR, one entry per CDR3 protein. The data contain about 640,000 distinct CDR3 sequences, roughly three fifths of them singletons. Sequencing input: blood. The origin of the receptors is a man in his fifties or sixties in good health. Both conserved end residues are part of each CDR3. D genes are given only for firm matches.

V	J	D	CDR3
TRBV27	TRBJ1-6	TRBD1	CASSQTGSYNSPLHF
TRBV20-1	TRBJ2-3	NA	CSVGPSTDTQYF
TRBV9	TRBJ2-1	NA	CASSPPSHRRDEQFF
TRBV20-1	TRBJ1-2	NA	CSARDHNRANYGYTF
TRBV11-2	TRBJ2-2	NA	CASSLQVMGELFF
TRBV12-3/TRBV12-4	TRBJ2-7	TRBD2	CASRVAGGSYEQYF
TRBV10-1	NA	NA	CASSFGSNPGETQYF
TRBV14	TRBJ2-2	NA	CASSPYIGDLIAGELFF
TRBV6-5	TRBJ2-3	NA	CASRQGTDTQYF
TRBV5-1	TRBJ1-2	TRBD1	CASSVQGTNYGYTF
TRBV7-6	TRBJ2-1	NA	CASSLLGGAGRNEQFF
TRBV3-1	TRBJ2-7	TRBD1	CASSLGGGQSSYEQYF
TRBV29-1	TRBJ2-7	NA	CSSWVRFGEQYF
TRBV3-1	TRBJ2-2	TRBD2	CASSPLGTSGFGELFF
TRBV9	TRBJ2-3	TRBD2	CASSVVSSGGADTQYF
TRBV14	TRBJ1-2	TRBD1	CASSHGTGAGYGYTF
TRBV20-1	TRBJ1-6	NA	CSARGTFYNSPLHF
TRBV9	TRBJ2-1	NA	CASSVEWSSYNEQFF
TRBV19	TRBJ2-7	TRBD1	CASRKSTGGSYEQYF
TRBV12-3/TRBV12-4	TRBJ2-3	NA	CASKWTRVMADTQYF
TRBV3-1	TRBJ2-7	NA	CASGSRTYEQYF
TRBV7-2	TRBJ2-7	NA	CASSERRGNYEQYF
TRBV5-1	TRBJ2-7	TRBD1	CASSFRTRDSAYNEQYF
TRBV7-2	TRBJ1-2	TRBD1	CASSPGTGGAYGYTF
TRBV3-1	TRBJ2-1	TRBD2	CASSRGAGIYNEQFF
TRBV5-1	TRBJ2-3	NA	CASSPTTTGTQYF
TRBV20-1	TRBJ2-1	NA	CSARLANNEQFF
TRBV15	TRBJ2-3	NA	CATSRGLTTDTQYF
TRBV7-2	TRBJ2-3	TRBD1	CASSLSLAGGLMDTQYF
TRBV20-1	TRBJ2-1	TRBD1	CSVPDRAYNEQFF
TRBV25-1	NA	NA	CASSESRTGRKETQYF
TRBV15	TRBJ2-3	TRBD1	CATHRGSTDTQYF
TRBV28	TRBJ1-6	NA	CASSSPATITPLHF
TRBV20-1	TRBJ1-1	NA	CSARSFRVTEAFF
TRBV28	TRBJ1-6	NA	CASSLEDSPLHF
TRBV7-2	TRBJ2-3	TRBD2	CASIRLAGGADTQYF
TRBV29-1	TRBJ2-4	NA	CSVGGPMAKNIQYF
TRBV10-1	TRBJ2-1	NA	CASSESGTETQFF
TRBV28	TRBJ2-3	NA	CASRSGQLTDTQYF
TRBV10-3	TRBJ2-5	NA	CAISDRGETQYF
TRBV24-1	TRBJ2-1	NA	CATPGKGRHISEEQFF
TRBV4-1	TRBJ1-4	NA	CASSHNPGIVEKLFF
TRBV10-3	TRBJ2-3	NA	CAISEPADTQYF
TRBV6-5	TRBJ1-5	NA	CASRGGYSNQPQHF
TRBV7-9	TRBJ2-4	TRBD2	CASSGGRAKNIQYF
TRBV4-2	NA	NA	CASSQDRGSYNEQYF
TRBV6-5	TRBJ1-1	NA	CASSYLGRGAEAFF
TRBV6-2/TRBV6-3	TRBJ1-5	NA	CASSEDGNQPQHF
TRBV20-1	TRBJ2-3	TRBD2	CSAIIAGGGDTQYF
TRBV12-3/TRBV12-4	TRBJ2-3	NA	CASSCRVTGDTQYF
TRBV12-3/TRBV12-4	TRBJ2-3	TRBD1	CASGTGGSTQYF
TRBV5-1	TRBJ2-2	TRBD2	CASSIGLAGTGELFF
TRBV7-6	TRBJ1-2	TRBD1	CASSPSRGYGYTF
TRBV5-1	TRBJ2-3	TRBD2	CASSFWGGADTQYF
TRBV5-5	TRBJ1-5	TRBD1	CASSLGTGYGQPQHF